These 2 T cell receptor beta chains came from one sample sequenced in a study of cytomegalovirus exposure and HLA in healthy donors. Method: immunoSEQ multiplex PCR; TCRdb's copy keeps in-frame clones and lacks some. Found here are about 120,000 clones, roughly nine tenths of them singletons; the top ten hold roughly 2%. The sequenced sample was PBMCs. These receptors came from a woman aged 18-35 years in good health and CMV-seronegative.

The genes are TRBV25-1 and TRBJ2-5, with a possible D match to TRBD2 (6 bases). Germline values: CDR1 MGHDK, CDR2 SYGVNS. This CDR3 comprises 15 residues. Trimming stripped 1 base from V and 5 bases from J, with 14 bases between. The CDR3 DNA reads TGTGCCAGCAGTGAATTGATTCCCGGGGGTGAGACCCAGTACTTC. Protein product: CASSELIPGGETQYF.

The V gene is TRBV18, the J gene TRBJ1-3; possible D gene TRBD1, 5 bases. Germline loops: CDR1 KGHSH, CDR2 LQKENI. The CDR3 has 16 residues. V lost 4 bases and J lost 0, with 13 bases in between. The CDR3 is CASSLAGRTSGNTIYF. The CDR3 DNA reads TGTGCCAGCTCACTCGCGGGACGGACCTCTGGAAACACCATATATTTT.